The 25 T cell receptor beta chains below were found in one sample sequenced in a study of human T cells and chemical hapten exposure. TCRdb passed the RACE reads through MiXCR, listing each CDR3 protein once. The repertoire includes roughly 88,000 distinct CDR3 sequences, 9.6% of them detected once, and 3% to 4.5% sits in the top ten. Time point denoted: pre-sensitization, week 0. Treatment meaning: therapeutic diphenylcyclopropenone sensitization with weekly scalp DPC. The sequenced sample was whole blood, obtained in connection with sensitization to the hapten diphenylcyclopropenone (DPC). These TCRs come from a woman in her 40s with alopecia areata. Some clones in this sample may be carry-over from other donors' samples.

This clonotype showed up many times. The chain joins TRBV7-2 to TRBJ2-3; TRBD2 matches 10 bases. The V gene's germline CDR1 is SGHTA and CDR2 FQGNSA. V trimming: 1 base; J trimming: 7 bases; junction bases outside the gene matches: 5. This CDR3 is 15 amino acids long. CDR3 coding DNA: TGTGCCAGCAGCTTAGATACTAGCGGGATAAATACGCAGTATTTT. Its protein is CASSLDTSGINTQYF.

To note about this clonotype: A much larger clonotype is one base distant, so this may be a read error. V and J are TRBV7-9 and TRBJ1-4; no firm D call. The CDR3 contains 12 residues. Germline V gene data show CDR1 as SEHNR and CDR2 as FQNEAQ (reference sequence). The ends were cut back, 1 base at V and 11 bases at J, with 8 bases in the middle. The CDR3 sequence is CASSLEEDKLFF. The CDR3, as DNA: TGTGCCAGCAGCTTAGAGGAAGATAAACTGTTTTTT.

On this clonotype itself: A read error may be the cause here, since a much bigger clone is one base away. The chain employs TRBV10-3 and TRBJ1-1; no clear D. The CDR3 consists of 12 residues. Trimming stripped 0 bases from V and 5 bases from J, with 4 bases between. In germline, CDR1 is ENHRY, CDR2 SYGVKD. The DNA of the CDR3 is TGTGCCATCAGTGAGTCGACAACTGAAGCTTTCTTT. Translation gives CAISESTTEAFF.

This clonotype was picked up many times. For the CDR3, the DNA is TGCAGTGCTAGAGTTCCCTTGGGTCCCTCCTACAATGAGCAGTTCTTC. Residues: CSARVPLGPSYNEQFF. The chain has TRBV20-1 and TRBJ2-1; no clear D gene. The CDR3 is 16 amino acids. Trimming cost V 1 base and J 0 bases, with 13 bases left between them. Germline V gives CDR1 DFQATT, CDR2 SNEGSKA (reference sequence).

The rearrangement links TRBV18 to TRBJ2-2; 7 bases are a match to TRBD1. The CDR3 sequence is 16 residues long. J was trimmed by 1 base and V by 1 base; bases with no gene match: 3. Germline CDR1 is KGHSH and CDR2 is LQKENI. The CDR3 sequence: CASSPQGARNTGELFF. CDR3 sequence (DNA): TGTGCCAGCTCACCACAGGGGGCTCGGAACACCGGGGAGCTGTTTTTT.

Many counts were recorded for this clonotype. The J gene is TRBJ1-6, the V gene TRBV12-3 or TRBV12-4; D gene ambiguous. The CDR3 loop spans 16 amino acids. V lost 2 bases and J 6 bases, leaving 14 bases between the germline ends. CDR3 in amino acids: CASSLWEGPGNSPLHF. CDR3 bases: TGTGCCAGCAGTTTATGGGAAGGGCCCGGTAATTCACCCCTCCACTTT.

On this clonotype itself: Being one base from a much bigger clone, this may be a read error. V usage is TRBV5-1 and J usage is TRBJ1-2; D unclear. From germline, CDR1 is SGHRS and CDR2 YFSETQ. The CDR3 is 13 amino acids. Written as DNA, the CDR3 is TGCGCCAGCAGCTCCGCCGGAGCCTATGGCTTCACCTTC. This sequence encodes CASSSAGAYGFTF.

This clonotype was seen at least ten times. The gene calls are TRBV12-3 or TRBV12-4 and TRBJ2-1, with 11 bases lining up with TRBD2. V dropped 6 bases and J dropped 10; count of bases not matched to a gene: 8. The CDR3 runs to 14 residues. The CDR3 bases are TGTGCCAGCAGCCTTAGCGGGGGGGCTGAGGAGCAGTTCTTC. This translates into CASSLSGGAEEQFF.

This clonotype was seen more than once but under ten times. This rearrangement joins TRBV6-2 or TRBV6-3 to TRBJ2-7; 9 bases are a match to TRBD1. The CDR3 is made up of 14 amino acids. CDR1 and CDR2 (germline): MNHEY, SVGEGT. V lost 5 bases and J lost 4; bases outside the gene matches: 6. DNA for the CDR3: TGTGCCAGCAGTGCCGGGACAGGGCTATACGAGCAGTACTTC. Residues: CASSAGTGLYEQYF.

This clonotype came up a few times. V usage is TRBV4-3 and J usage is TRBJ1-3, with D maybe TRBD1 (5 bases). Trimming left V 0 bases short and J 4 bases short, with 13 bases between. CDR3 length equals 16 residues. Germline lookup yields CDR1 LGHNA and CDR2 YSLEER. CDR3 protein: CASSQEWYRGGNTIYF. The CDR3 nucleotides are TGCGCCAGCAGCCAAGAATGGTATAGGGGCGGAAACACCATATATTTT.

The table lists this clonotype with a few counts. This sequence joins TRBV6-2 or TRBV6-3 and TRBJ1-6; 10 bases match TRBD1. Germline assignment: CDR1 MNHEY and CDR2 SVGEGT. The V segment lost 5 bases and the J segment 10 bases; nucleotides outside the gene matches: 8. The CDR3 loop spans 15 amino acids. The CDR3 region is CASSGPGQGISPLHF. In DNA, the CDR3 is TGTGCCAGCAGTGGACCGGGACAGGGGATATCACCCCTCCACTTT.

This clonotype was seen a few times. The chain employs TRBV7-9 and TRBJ1-2; tentatively, D is TRBD1 (5 bases). V shed 2 bases and J shed 2 bases, with 9 bases lying between them. This CDR3 comprises 14 residues. Looked up from germline, CDR1 is SEHNR and CDR2 is FQNEAQ (reference sequence). The chain's CDR3 is CASSLNWGNYGYTF. In nucleotides, the CDR3 is TGTGCCAGCAGCTTAAACTGGGGGAACTATGGCTACACCTTC.

This clonotype was counted at least ten times. The chain couples TRBV4-1 to TRBJ1-5; a weak D match, TRBD1 (5 bases). CDR1 is MGHRA and CDR2 is YSYEKL in the germline V gene. The CDR3 extends over 18 amino acids. V lost 0 bases and J 8 bases, leaving 23 bases between the germline ends. The CDR3 DNA reads TGCGCCAGCAGCCAAGATTGGCAGGGTGGATCAATCAGTAAGCCCCAGCATTTT. Its translation is CASSQDWQGGSISKPQHF.

This clonotype was seen at least ten times. The chain links TRBV5-1 to TRBJ1-6; maybe TRBD1 (5 bases). V dropped 3 bases and J dropped 5 bases, with 12 bases sitting between them. Germline loops: CDR1 SGHRS, CDR2 YFSETQ. The CDR3 is made up of 15 amino acids. The CDR3 loop is CASSWTGVNNSPLHF. The CDR3 nucleotides read TGCGCCAGCAGCTGGACGGGGGTGAATAATTCACCCCTCCACTTT.

This clonotype was seen at least ten times. The chain recombines TRBV20-1 with TRBJ1-2; unclear D gene. This CDR3 spans 11 amino acids. Trimming cost V 3 bases and J 4 bases, with 6 bases left between them. From germline, CDR1 is DFQATT and CDR2 SNEGSKA (reference sequence). The CDR3 coding sequence is TGCAGTGCTAGGAGCGGCTATGGCTACACCTTC. Its translation is CSARSGYGYTF.

This clonotype was detected a few times. The chain carries TRBV7-9 and TRBJ2-5, with 7 bases fitting TRBD1. J was trimmed by 2 bases and V by 5 bases; bases with no gene match: 8. Germline V gene data show CDR1 as SEHNR and CDR2 as FQNEAQ (reference sequence). CDR3 length: 15 residues. CDR3 protein: CASSDRDSQQETQYF. In nucleotides, the CDR3 is TGTGCCAGCAGCGACCGGGACAGCCAACAAGAGACCCAGTACTTC.

V is TRBV12-3 or TRBV12-4 and J is TRBJ1-2; a possible D gene is TRBD1 (5 bases). V was cut by 5 bases and J by 4 bases, with 11 bases left in between. The CDR3 loop spans 13 amino acids. The chain's CDR3 is CASSETGTYGYTF. For the CDR3, the DNA is TGTGCCAGCAGTGAGACCGGGACCTATGGCTACACCTTC.

This clonotype came up a few times. This chain uses TRBV2 with TRBJ2-7; D perhaps matches TRBD1 (6 bases). The length of the CDR3 is 14 residues. Germline V gene lookup returns CDR1 SNHLY and CDR2 FYNNEI. Trimming took 6 bases from V and 7 from J, leaving 19 bases between them. The CDR3 reads CASRWDNRAGEQYF. DNA for the CDR3: TGTGCCAGCAGATGGGACAACCGGGCAGGGGAGCAGTACTTC. Looking up the rest from reference TRBV2 and TRBJ2-7 gives the full variable domain: EPEVTQTPSHQVTQMGQEVILRCVPISNHLYFYWYRQILGQKVEFLVSFYNNEISEKSEIFDDQFSVERPDGSNFTLKIRSTKLEDSAMYFCASRWDNRAGEQYFGPGTRLTVT.

J is TRBJ2-1 and V is TRBV11-3, with TRBD2 matching over 7 bases. The CDR3 extends over 15 amino acids. Germline loops: CDR1 SGHNT, CDR2 YENEEA. V shed 5 bases and J 5 bases; nucleotides not matched to a gene: 9. As DNA, the CDR3 is TGTGCCAGCAGCCACGGCCTAGCGGCCAACAATGAGCAGTTCTTC. Translating it yields CASSHGLAANNEQFF.

The chain uses TRBV19 and TRBJ2-7, with a tentative D call TRBD1 (7 bases). CDR3 size: 12 residues. CDR1 is LNHDA and CDR2 is SQIVND in the germline V gene (reference sequence). Trimming shortened V by 10 bases and J by 3 bases, and 13 bases separated the two germline ends. This CDR3 is CATAGTVYEQYF. DNA of the CDR3: TGTGCCACCGCGGGGACAGTCTACGAGCAGTACTTC.

At least ten counts were recorded for this clonotype. The CDR3 here is CASSLGYSSGYTF. The CDR3, as DNA: TGCGCCAGCAGCTTGGGGTACTCGAGCGGCTACACCTTC. The rearrangement links TRBV5-1 to TRBJ1-2; no clear D. V was pared by 0 bases and J by 8 bases, with 11 bases between. This CDR3 region has 13 residues. CDR1 and CDR2 from the germline V gene are SGHRS and YFSETQ.

This clonotype was seen repeatedly, ten times or more. V gene TRBV27 combines with J gene TRBJ1-4; D is possibly TRBD1 (6 bases). The CDR3 consists of 16 residues. The ends were cut back, 3 bases at V and 3 bases at J, with 14 bases in the middle. Germline values: CDR1 MNHEY, CDR2 SMNVEV (reference sequence). For the CDR3, the DNA is TGTGCCAGCAGTTTGGGACCGGGGGCCCCTAATGAAAAACTGTTTTTT. Its protein product is CASSLGPGAPNEKLFF.

This clonotype was observed a few times. The chain couples TRBV2 to TRBJ2-5, with unresolved D. The CDR3 length is 14 residues. Germline V gene lookup returns CDR1 SNHLY and CDR2 FYNNEI. Trimming pared 7 bases from V and 2 bases from J, leaving 14 bases between. The CDR3 DNA reads as TGTGCCAGCACCCGGACCACAATACAAGAGACCCAGTACTTC. Its protein is CASTRTTIQETQYF.

This clonotype came up many times. The gene calls are TRBV12-3 or TRBV12-4 and TRBJ1-5, with D possibly being TRBD1 (5 bases). Between the trimmed V and J ends, which lost 4 bases and 9 bases, there was a span of 13 bases. The CDR3 totals 13 residues. The CDR3 DNA follows: TGTGCCAGCAGTTCGGGGGGTGGAGGGCCCCAGCATTTT. Protein: CASSSGGGGPQHF.

This clonotype was found many times. The chain employs TRBV7-8 and TRBJ2-7; D gene ambiguous. There are 14 residues in the CDR3. The V end was cut by 5 bases, the J end by 1 base, with 12 bases between. In germline, CDR1 is SGHVS, CDR2 FQNEAQ. The DNA of the CDR3 is TGTGCCAGCAGCCCGACGCCACAGTCCTACGAGCAGTACTTC. This codes for CASSPTPQSYEQYF.